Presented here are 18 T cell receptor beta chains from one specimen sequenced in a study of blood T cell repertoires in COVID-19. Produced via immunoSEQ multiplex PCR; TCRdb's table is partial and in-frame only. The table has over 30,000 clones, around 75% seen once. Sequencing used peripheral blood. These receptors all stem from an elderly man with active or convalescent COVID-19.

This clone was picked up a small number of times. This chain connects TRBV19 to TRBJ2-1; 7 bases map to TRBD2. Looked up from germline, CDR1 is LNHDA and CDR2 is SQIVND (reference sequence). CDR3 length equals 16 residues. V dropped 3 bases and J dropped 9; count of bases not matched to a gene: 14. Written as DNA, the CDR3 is TGTGCCAGTAGTATCGACATAGCGGGTCGGGTAGGTGAGCAGTTCTTC. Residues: CASSIDIAGRVGEQFF.

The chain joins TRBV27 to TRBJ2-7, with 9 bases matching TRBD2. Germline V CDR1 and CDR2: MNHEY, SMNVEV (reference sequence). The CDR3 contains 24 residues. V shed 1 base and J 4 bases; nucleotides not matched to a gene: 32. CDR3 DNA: TGTGCCAGCAGTTTATTTCACAGAATGGGACGGAGTTATTGGCGGGAGGGCCTCGTTTACGAGCAGTACTTC. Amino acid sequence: CASSLFHRMGRSYWREGLVYEQYF.

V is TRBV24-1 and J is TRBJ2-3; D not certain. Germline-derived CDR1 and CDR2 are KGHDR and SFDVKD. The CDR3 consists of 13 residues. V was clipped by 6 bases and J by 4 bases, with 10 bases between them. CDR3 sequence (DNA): TGTGCCACCAGTTCTGTGGGCCCAGATACGCAGTATTTT. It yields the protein CATSSVGPDTQYF.

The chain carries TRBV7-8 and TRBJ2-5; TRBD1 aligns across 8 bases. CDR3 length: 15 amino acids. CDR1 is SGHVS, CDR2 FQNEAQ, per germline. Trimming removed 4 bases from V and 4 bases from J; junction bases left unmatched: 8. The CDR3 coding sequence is TGTGCCAGCAGCTCCGACAGGGGTTGGGTAGAGACCCAGTACTTC. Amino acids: CASSSDRGWVETQYF.

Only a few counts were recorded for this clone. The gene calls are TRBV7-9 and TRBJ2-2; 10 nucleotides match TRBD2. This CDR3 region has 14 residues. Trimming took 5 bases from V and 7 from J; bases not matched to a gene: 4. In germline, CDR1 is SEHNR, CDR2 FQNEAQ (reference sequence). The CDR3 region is CASSTEREGGELFF. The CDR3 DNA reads TGTGCCAGCAGCACCGAGCGGGAGGGCGGGGAGCTGTTTTTT.

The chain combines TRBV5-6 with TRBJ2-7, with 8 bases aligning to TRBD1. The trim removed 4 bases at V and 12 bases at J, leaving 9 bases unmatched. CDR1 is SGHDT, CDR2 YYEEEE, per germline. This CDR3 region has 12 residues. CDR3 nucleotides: TGTGCCAGCAGCCTAAGCAGGGGGCCGGGGTACTTC. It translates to CASSLSRGPGYF.

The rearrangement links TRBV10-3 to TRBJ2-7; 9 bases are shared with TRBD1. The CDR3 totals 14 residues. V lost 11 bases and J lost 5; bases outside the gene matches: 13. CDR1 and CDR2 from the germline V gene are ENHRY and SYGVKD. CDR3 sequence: CAVKTGTGNDEQYF. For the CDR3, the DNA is TGTGCCGTAAAAACCGGGACAGGGAATGACGAGCAGTACTTC.

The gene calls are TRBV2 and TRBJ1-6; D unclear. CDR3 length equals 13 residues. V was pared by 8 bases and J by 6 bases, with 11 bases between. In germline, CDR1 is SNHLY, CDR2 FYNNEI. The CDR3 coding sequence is TGTGCCAGCTCCTTAGTAACTAATTCACCCCTCCACTTT. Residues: CASSLVTNSPLHF.

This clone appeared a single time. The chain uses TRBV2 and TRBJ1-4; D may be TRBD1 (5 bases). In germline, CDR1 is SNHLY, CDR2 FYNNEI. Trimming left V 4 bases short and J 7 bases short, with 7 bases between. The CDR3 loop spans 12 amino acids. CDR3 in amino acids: CASSGQGEKLFF. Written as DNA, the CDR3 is TGTGCCAGCAGTGGGCAGGGTGAAAAACTGTTTTTT.

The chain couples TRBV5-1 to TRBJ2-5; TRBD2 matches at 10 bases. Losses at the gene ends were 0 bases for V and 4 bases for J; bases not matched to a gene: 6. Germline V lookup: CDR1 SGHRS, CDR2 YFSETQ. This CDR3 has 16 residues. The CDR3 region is CASSLEASGSSETQYF. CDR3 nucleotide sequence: TGCGCCAGCAGCTTGGAGGCTAGCGGGAGTTCAGAGACCCAGTACTTC.

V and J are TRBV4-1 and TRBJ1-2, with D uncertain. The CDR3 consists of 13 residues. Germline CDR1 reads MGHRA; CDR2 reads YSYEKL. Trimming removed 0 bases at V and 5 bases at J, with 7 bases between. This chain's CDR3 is CASSQEREYGYTF. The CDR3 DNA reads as TGCGCCAGCAGCCAAGAACGAGAGTATGGCTACACCTTC.

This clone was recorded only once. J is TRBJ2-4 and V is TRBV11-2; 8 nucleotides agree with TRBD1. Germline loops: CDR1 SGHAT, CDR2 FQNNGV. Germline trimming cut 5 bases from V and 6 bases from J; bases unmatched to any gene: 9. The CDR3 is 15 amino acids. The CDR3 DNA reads TGTGCCAGCAGCCTCAGGTTAGGACAGGGAAACATTCAGTACTTC. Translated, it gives CASSLRLGQGNIQYF. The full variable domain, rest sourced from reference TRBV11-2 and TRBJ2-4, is EAGVAQSPRYKIIEKRQSVAFWCNPISGHATLYWYQQILGQGPKLLIQFQNNGVVDDSQLPKDRFSAERLKGVDSTLKIQPAKLEDSAVYLCASSLRLGQGNIQYFGAGTRLSVL.

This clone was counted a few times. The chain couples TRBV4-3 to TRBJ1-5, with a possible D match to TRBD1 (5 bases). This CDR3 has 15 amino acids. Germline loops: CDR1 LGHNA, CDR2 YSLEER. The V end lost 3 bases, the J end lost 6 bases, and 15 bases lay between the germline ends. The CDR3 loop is CASSQNSGSSQPQHF. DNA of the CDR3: TGCGCCAGCAGCCAGAATTCAGGGTCGAGTCAGCCCCAGCATTTT.

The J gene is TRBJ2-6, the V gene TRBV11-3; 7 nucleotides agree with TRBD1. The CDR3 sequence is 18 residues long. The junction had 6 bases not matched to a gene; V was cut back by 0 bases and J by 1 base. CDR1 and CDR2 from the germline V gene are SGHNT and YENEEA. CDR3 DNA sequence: TGTGCCAGCAGCTTAGAGACAGGGCGTGTTTCTGGGGCCAACGTCCTGACTTTC. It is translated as CASSLETGRVSGANVLTF.

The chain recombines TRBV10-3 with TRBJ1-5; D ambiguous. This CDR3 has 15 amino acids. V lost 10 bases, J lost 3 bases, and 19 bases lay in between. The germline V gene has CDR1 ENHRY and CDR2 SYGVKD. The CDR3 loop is CATRHEGGNNQPQHF. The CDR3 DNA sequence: TGTGCCACCCGGCACGAGGGAGGTAACAATCAGCCCCAGCATTTT.

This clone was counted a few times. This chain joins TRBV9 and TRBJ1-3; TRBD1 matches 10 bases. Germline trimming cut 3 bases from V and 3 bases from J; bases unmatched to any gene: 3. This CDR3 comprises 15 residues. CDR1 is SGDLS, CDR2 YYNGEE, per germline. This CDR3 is CASSAGQGYGNTIYF. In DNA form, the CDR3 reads TGTGCCAGCAGCGCGGGACAGGGGTATGGAAACACCATATATTTT.

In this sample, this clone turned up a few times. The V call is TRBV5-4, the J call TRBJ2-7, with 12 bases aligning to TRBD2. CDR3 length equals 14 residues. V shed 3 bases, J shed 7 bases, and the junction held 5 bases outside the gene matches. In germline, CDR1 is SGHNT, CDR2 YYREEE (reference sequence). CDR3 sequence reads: CASSSLAGGKEQYF. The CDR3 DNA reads TGTGCCAGCAGCTCACTAGCGGGAGGTAAAGAGCAGTACTTC.

The CDR3 loop reads CASSFNRGGGNTIYF. As DNA, the CDR3 is TGTGCCAGCAGTTTTAATAGAGGAGGGGGAAACACCATATATTTT. V and J are TRBV28 and TRBJ1-3; no definite D call. CDR1 and CDR2 (germline): MDHEN, SYDVKM. This CDR3 is built from 15 residues. V shed 3 bases and J shed 4 bases, with 13 bases lying between them.